This TCR beta chain was found in a study of blood T cell repertoires in COVID-19 (TCRdb year 2020). Study-wide context: Recovered participants in ImmuneRACE Cohort 3 were defined as having two consecutive negative NP/OP PCR tests, clearance from a healthcare professional, or resolution of symptoms. The collaborator samples originated in the United States, Italy and Spain and spanned the acute and convalescent phases of COVID-19. The prospective study material was composed of cDNA or gDNA derived from T cells, B-cell-depleted T cells, or PBMCs. The dataset comprised deeply sampled blood TCRbeta repertoires from subjects exposed to, actively infected with, or recovered from COVID-19. A freely available public database, intended as a resource for researchers studying the immune response to SARS-CoV-2, is where the repertoires were released. The samples were drawn from the first 160 participants of the ongoing ImmuneRACE study and from about 1,200 subjects provided by 6 global collaborators. Nearly every sample came with metadata listing a de-identified subject ID, COVID-19 status, age in years and sex. Where available, HLA class I and class II types were taken from metadata supplied by the sample provider and were not determined by assay-based typing.

Beyond this particular receptor, the publication reports: The amount of clinical and demographic metadata varied by source and participant and was provided uncurated.

Participants in the prospective study were aged roughly 18 to 100 years, lived in about two dozen United States geographic areas, and enrolled through a virtual design. To assign participants to cohorts, the prospective study relied on clinical history that participants themselves reported in a screening survey and a study questionnaire. In the prospective study, whole blood, serum and a nasopharyngeal or oropharyngeal swab were collected from each participant by mobile phlebotomists. Additional blood draws and questionnaires over a roughly two-month period could optionally be provided by prospective study participants. Before DNA extraction, prospective study blood samples were shipped either frozen or at room temperature. TCRbeta CDR3 regions were amplified from genomic DNA using the immunoSEQ Assay, a bias-controlled multiplex PCR. Processing in the source paper ran as follows. The number of nucleated cells in each sample was estimated from the amplification of reference gene primers within the assay. To quantify the absolute abundance of each unique TCRbeta CDR3 rearrangement, sequence reads were collapsed and filtered. For each sample, productive Simpson clonality was calculated as the square root of Simpson's diversity index over productive rearrangements. TCRdb's version of the immuneACCESS table is confined to in-frame rearrangements and falls short of the full clone set. An unresolved V gene accounts for under half of the shortfall where checked; the remainder is of unknown origin. Clone size and V and J calls were adopted from that table, with D and trimming inferred from the DNA. Within this sample are some 200,000 clones, with roughly 84% of them counted one time only. The top ten clonotypes cover less than 8% of the sample.

From a lookup of the germline V gene (reference sequence), CDR1 and CDR2 are LGHDT and YNNKEL. After removal of 0 bases from V and 5 bases from J, the junction retains 26 bases not matched to a gene. The CDR3 numbers 22 residues from cysteine through phenylalanine. Only the CDR3 part of the read is kept: 66 bases, read in frame from the first base. As for this clone: It lacks a known antigen. No base-level quality is on record; no much larger clone is a single base apart.

Source material: PBMCs or T cells enriched from blood (not recorded which). The chain links TRBV3-1 (or the pseudogene TRBV3-2) with TRBJ2-3; 7 bases in between match TRBD2. The sequence was obtained from a man aged 25 to 45 in a cohort exposed to, infected with or recovered from COVID-19 (not recorded which). The bases are TGTGCCAGCAGCCAAGATCTTATAACTAGCGATCCGCCGGGAAGGGGCCAAGATACGCAGTATTTT. The resulting protein is CASSQDLITSDPPGRGQDTQYF.